Presented here are 32 T cell receptor beta chains from one specimen sequenced in a study of shared clonotypes between healthy human individuals. Naive CD8 cells lacked CD45RO, underwent positive selection for CCR7 and left out terminally differentiated effector memory CD45RA+ cells. Using immunoSEQ multiplex PCR, the repertoire was profiled, and TCRdb retains in-frame clones only, with some absent. The data show some 1,900,000 clones, approximately 95% seen once. Material: naive CD8+ T cells sorted from blood. The receptors derive from a man aged 18 to 30 in good health.

The chain combines TRBV9 with TRBJ1-1; a weak D match, TRBD1 (6 bases). Trimming took 4 bases from V and 4 from J, leaving 17 bases between them. Germline CDR1 is SGDLS and CDR2 is YYNGEE. CDR3 length: 15 residues. The CDR3 DNA reads TGTGCCAGCAGCCCCCACGCAGGGGAAATCACTGAAGCTTTCTTT. Its translation: CASSPHAGEITEAFF.

The gene calls are TRBV6-4 and TRBJ2-1, with 10 bases fitting TRBD1. Germline V gene sequence: CDR1 MRHNA, CDR2 SNTAGT. Trimming removed 3 bases from V and 6 bases from J; junction bases left unmatched: 5. The CDR3 consists of 15 residues. The CDR3 region is CASSERQGAGNEQFF. CDR3 nucleotide sequence: TGTGCCAGCAGTGAACGACAGGGGGCCGGCAATGAGCAGTTCTTC.

V gene TRBV7-6 combines with J gene TRBJ2-7; 11 bases line up with TRBD1. The CDR3 is 12 residues long. The germline CDR1 and CDR2 sequences are SGHVS and FNYEAQ. Trimming removed 5 bases from V and 9 bases from J; junction bases left unmatched: 3. In DNA form, the CDR3 reads TGTGCCAGCAGCCTTGGACAGGGGGCGCAGTACTTC. This translates into CASSLGQGAQYF.

The genes are TRBV5-1 and TRBJ2-2; no clear D. The V gene's germline CDR1 is SGHRS and CDR2 YFSETQ. CDR3 length: 15 amino acids. The germline V and J ends were trimmed by 6 bases and 5 bases, with 17 bases remaining between them. The CDR3 nucleotides are TGCGCCAGCAAGAAGGGTTCGGTAGGGACCGGGGAGCTGTTTTTT. It translates to CASKKGSVGTGELFF.

This clone showed up just a few times. The chain employs TRBV11-2 and TRBJ1-6; D remains unclear. This CDR3 is 11 amino acids long. The germline V and J ends were trimmed by 1 base and 14 bases, with 6 bases remaining between them. The germline CDR1 and CDR2 sequences are SGHAT and FQNNGV. The CDR3 here is CASSLGITLHF. Here the CDR3 DNA reads TGTGCCAGCAGCTTAGGGATCACCCTCCACTTT.

V is TRBV6-5 and J is TRBJ1-2, with D maybe TRBD1 (6 bases). The CDR3 consists of 15 residues. Germline V gene lookup returns CDR1 MNHEY and CDR2 SVGAGI. V shed 5 bases and J shed 4 bases, with 17 bases lying between them. Here the CDR3 DNA reads TGTGCCAGCAGTAACCCACTACAGGGAGTCTATGGCTACACCTTC. Protein: CASSNPLQGVYGYTF.

The chain uses TRBV6-1 and TRBJ2-4, with 9 positions matching TRBD2. J was trimmed by 3 bases and V by 3 bases; bases with no gene match: 3. This CDR3 region has 15 residues. CDR1 MNHNS and CDR2 SASEGT come from the germline V gene. The CDR3 spells CASSERGGGKNIQYF. The DNA for the CDR3 is TGTGCCAGCAGTGAGCGGGGGGGAGGCAAAAACATTCAGTACTTC.

V usage is TRBV27 and J usage is TRBJ2-7; 9 nucleotides line up with TRBD1. Per germline, CDR1 MNHEY and CDR2 SMNVEV (reference sequence). This CDR3 region has 15 residues. Trimming removed 6 bases from V and 3 bases from J; junction bases left unmatched: 9. For the CDR3, the DNA is TGTGCCAGCAGCCAAACAGGGGGCGGCAACTACGAGCAGTACTTC. Translation: CASSQTGGGNYEQYF.

The chain recombines TRBV2 with TRBJ2-7; D is undetermined. In germline, CDR1 is SNHLY, CDR2 FYNNEI. This CDR3 has 13 residues. Trimming shortened V by 4 bases and J by 2 bases, and 9 bases separated the two germline ends. The CDR3 protein is CASSVFQAYEQYF. The CDR3 DNA sequence: TGTGCCAGCAGTGTCTTCCAAGCCTACGAGCAGTACTTC.

This chain connects TRBV7-9 to TRBJ2-3, with TRBD2 matching 9 bases. Germline V gives CDR1 SEHNR, CDR2 FQNEAQ (reference sequence). V trimming: 4 bases; J trimming: 2 bases; junction bases outside the gene matches: 1. This CDR3 region has 14 residues. The CDR3 sequence: CASSSSGNTDTQYF. CDR3 coding DNA: TGTGCCAGCAGCTCTAGCGGGAACACAGATACGCAGTATTTT.

The chain carries TRBV18 and TRBJ2-6; tentative D call: TRBD2 (6 bases). The CDR3 is made up of 19 amino acids. Germline values: CDR1 KGHSH, CDR2 LQKENI. V was cut by 1 base and J by 0 bases, with 16 bases left in between. The DNA for the CDR3 is TGTGCCAGCTCACCACGACAGTCTACGGAGGGCTCTGGGGCCAACGTCCTGACTTTC. Translating gives CASSPRQSTEGSGANVLTF.

This sequence joins TRBV30 and TRBJ2-3, with TRBD2 identical over 10 bases. The CDR3 consists of 14 residues. Losses at the gene ends were 5 bases for V and 5 bases for J; bases not matched to a gene: 7. The germline V gene encodes CDR1 GTSNPN and CDR2 SVGIG (reference sequence). The CDR3 coding sequence is TGTGCCTGGGATAGCGGGGGGATTTTAGATACGCAGTATTTT. Protein sequence: CAWDSGGILDTQYF.

This sequence joins TRBV10-3 and TRBJ1-6; 9 positions agree with TRBD1. Germline-derived CDR1 and CDR2 are ENHRY and SYGVKD. Germline trimming cut 5 bases from V and 10 bases from J; bases unmatched to any gene: 3. This CDR3 spans 13 amino acids. Here the CDR3 reads CAISRQGESPLHF. CDR3 DNA sequence: TGTGCCATCAGTAGACAGGGGGAGTCACCCCTCCACTTT.

V and J are TRBV7-9 and TRBJ2-1, with D possibly matching TRBD1 (6 bases). Deletions cut 2 bases from V and 5 bases from J, with 13 bases between. This CDR3 has 15 amino acids. Germline CDR1 SEHNR, CDR2 FQNEAQ (reference sequence). CDR3 region: CASSLSQGYHNEQFF. The DNA of the CDR3 is TGTGCCAGCAGCTTAAGCCAGGGGTACCACAATGAGCAGTTCTTC.

The J gene is TRBJ2-7, the V gene TRBV7-6; 10 bases map to TRBD1. The CDR3 sequence is 14 residues long. CDR1 is SGHVS and CDR2 is FNYEAQ in the germline V gene. V lost 4 bases to trimming and J lost 5 bases; unmatched junction nucleotides: 5. The CDR3 reads CASSSGTGVDEQYF. As DNA, the CDR3 is TGTGCCAGCAGCTCCGGGACAGGGGTCGACGAGCAGTACTTC.

Comments on this clone: The sample has other DNA sequences that encode this CDR3 too. The chain has TRBV11-2 and TRBJ2-7; TRBD2 is a possible D gene (5 bases). The V gene's germline CDR1 is SGHAT and CDR2 FQNNGV. Trimming took 5 bases from V and 7 from J, leaving 15 bases between them. The CDR3 contains 13 residues. The CDR3: CASSPPGSYEQYF. The CDR3 DNA reads TGTGCCAGCAGCCCGCCGGGGAGTTATGAGCAGTACTTC.

A note on this clone: This may be a read error, as it is one base from a much larger clone. Additional DNA sequences in this sample encode the identical CDR3. In nucleotides, the CDR3 is TGTGCCAGCAGCTTAGGCGACGAGCAGTACTTC. Translated: CASSLGDEQYF. The chain links TRBV13 to TRBJ2-7; D unclear. V shed 0 bases and J shed 5 bases, with 2 bases lying between them. CDR1 and CDR2 (germline): PRHDT, FYEKMQ (reference sequence). This CDR3 is built from 11 residues. The whole variable domain, filled in from reference TRBV13 and TRBJ2-7, reads AAGVIQSPRHLIKEKRETATLKCYPIPRHDTVYWYQQGPGQDPQFLISFYEKMQSDKGSIPDRFSAQQFSDYHSELNMSSLELGDSALYFCASSLGDEQYFGPGTRLTVT.

V and J are TRBV7-9 and TRBJ1-6; no clear D. The germline V and J ends were trimmed by 8 bases and 2 bases, with 10 bases remaining between them. The CDR3 sequence is 14 residues long. CDR1 and CDR2 (germline): SEHNR, FQNEAQ (reference sequence). The CDR3 DNA reads TGTGCCAGCGAACCGGGAACCTATAATTCACCCCTCCACTTT. Amino acids: CASEPGTYNSPLHF.

This clone was seen only a few times. The chain links TRBV28 to TRBJ2-7, with 7 positions matching TRBD1. Germline CDR1 MDHEN, CDR2 SYDVKM. This CDR3 has 12 amino acids. Losses at the gene ends were 7 bases for V and 3 bases for J; bases not matched to a gene: 3. The CDR3 coding sequence is TGTGCCAGCAATACAGGGGTCTACGAGCAGTACTTC. This gives the protein CASNTGVYEQYF. Looking up the rest from reference TRBV28 and TRBJ2-7 gives the full variable domain: DVKVTQSSRYLVKRTGEKVFLECVQDMDHENMFWYRQDPGLGLRLIYFSYDVKMKEKGDIPEGYSVSREKKERFSLILESASTNQTSMYLCASNTGVYEQYFGPGTRLTVT.

The chain is built from TRBV5-6 and TRBJ1-2; TRBD1 matches 11 bases. Losses at the gene ends were 0 bases for V and 7 bases for J; bases not matched to a gene: 8. Per germline, CDR1 SGHDT and CDR2 YYEEEE. The CDR3 loop spans 16 amino acids. DNA of the CDR3: TGTGCCAGCAGCTTGGGGACAGGGGGCCCCTTAATTGGCTACACCTTC. Translation gives CASSLGTGGPLIGYTF. Complete variable domain (other parts from reference TRBV5-6 and TRBJ1-2): DAGVTQSPTHLIKTRGQQVTLRCSPKSGHDTVSWYQQALGQGPQFIFQYYEEEERQRGNFPDRFSGHQFPNYSSELNVNALLLGDSALYLCASSLGTGGPLIGYTFGSGTRLTVV.

The CDR3 coding sequence is TGTGCCAGCAGGCTTCTGATGAACACTGAAGCTTTCTTT. This sequence encodes CASRLLMNTEAFF. J is TRBJ1-1 and V is TRBV7-2; D not certain. This CDR3 has 13 residues. CDR1 is SGHTA, CDR2 FQGNSA, per germline. V lost 6 bases, J lost 0 bases, and 8 bases lay in between.

The chain carries TRBV14 and TRBJ1-1; D gene unclear. V lost 1 base and J lost 1, with 10 bases in between. CDR1 is SGHDN, CDR2 FVKESK, per germline. There are 15 residues in the CDR3. CDR3 nucleotide sequence: TGTGCCAGCAGCCAAGTATTTGGCAGGAACACTGAAGCTTTCTTT. Residues: CASSQVFGRNTEAFF.

The J gene is TRBJ2-7, the V gene TRBV25-1; 8 nucleotides line up with TRBD1. CDR1 is MGHDK, CDR2 SYGVNS, per germline. V lost 6 bases, J lost 5 bases, and 6 bases stayed unmatched. The CDR3 is 13 residues long. CDR3 in amino acids: CASRRDRYHEQYF. CDR3 bases: TGTGCCAGCAGACGGGACAGGTATCACGAGCAGTACTTC.

The rearrangement uses TRBV28 and TRBJ1-5; tentatively, D is TRBD1 (5 bases). V was pared by 6 bases and J by 4 bases, with 16 bases between. This CDR3 is 15 amino acids long. The V gene's germline CDR1 is MDHEN and CDR2 SYDVKM. This CDR3 reads CASSPRARVNQPQHF. Here the CDR3 DNA reads TGTGCCAGCAGCCCGCGAGCCAGGGTGAATCAGCCCCAGCATTTT.

The chain is built from TRBV7-6 and TRBJ2-7, with D possibly being TRBD1 (6 bases). The CDR3 loop spans 15 amino acids. Trimming pared 1 base from V and 6 bases from J, leaving 16 bases between. Germline V gene lookup returns CDR1 SGHVS and CDR2 FNYEAQ. The CDR3 protein is CASSLEGERLGEQYF. For the CDR3, the DNA is TGTGCCAGCAGCTTAGAGGGGGAACGCTTGGGCGAGCAGTACTTC.

The genes are TRBV9 and TRBJ2-7; TRBD1 aligns across 9 bases. Germline-derived CDR1 and CDR2 are SGDLS and YYNGEE. The CDR3 spans 12 residues. V shed 7 bases, J shed 4 bases, and the junction held 3 bases outside the gene matches. CDR3 in amino acids: CASGGQGYEQYF. As DNA, the CDR3 is TGTGCCAGCGGGGGACAGGGTTACGAGCAGTACTTC.

The chain has TRBV6-5 and TRBJ1-5; D possibly corresponds to TRBD1 (5 bases). Trimming left V 4 bases short and J 11 bases short, with 15 bases between. CDR3 length: 13 residues. Looked up from germline, CDR1 is MNHEY and CDR2 is SVGAGI. Here the CDR3 reads CASSSPPGGAQHF. CDR3 sequence (DNA): TGTGCCAGCAGTTCCCCCCCCGGGGGAGCCCAGCATTTT.

The chain is built from TRBV6-5 and TRBJ2-1; D gene ambiguous. In germline, CDR1 is MNHEY, CDR2 SVGAGI. The CDR3 has 13 residues. V dropped 6 bases and J dropped 9 bases, with 15 bases sitting between them. The CDR3 sequence is CASRGSTFSEQFF. The CDR3 region has the DNA TGTGCCAGCAGGGGCAGCACGTTTAGTGAGCAGTTCTTC.

The chain recombines TRBV4-2 with TRBJ2-6; TRBD1 aligns across 10 bases. The J segment lost 2 bases and the V segment lost 3 bases, leaving 7 bases of the junction unmatched. Germline-derived CDR1 and CDR2 are LGHNA and YNFKEQ. This CDR3 has 18 amino acids. CDR3 region: CASSQIPGQGAGANVLTF. DNA of the CDR3: TGTGCCAGCAGCCAGATACCAGGACAGGGGGCTGGGGCCAACGTCCTGACTTTC.

The genes are TRBV5-6 and TRBJ2-4; 13 nucleotides agree with TRBD2. J lost 2 bases, V lost 1 base, and 6 bases had no gene match. Germline V lookup: CDR1 SGHDT, CDR2 YYEEEE. The CDR3 runs to 18 residues. In nucleotides, the CDR3 is TGTGCCAGCAGCTTGACTAGCGGGAGGGCCTTGTCCAAAAACATTCAGTACTTC. It codes for CASSLTSGRALSKNIQYF.

This sequence joins TRBV6-4 and TRBJ2-7; tentatively, D is TRBD1 or TRBD2 (5 bases each). The CDR3 length is 15 residues. Trimming pared 5 bases from V and 0 bases from J, leaving 14 bases between. CDR1 is MRHNA, CDR2 SNTAGT, per germline. The CDR3: CASSQRDVPSYEQYF. The CDR3 DNA reads TGTGCCAGCAGTCAGAGGGACGTCCCCTCCTACGAGCAGTACTTC.

The chain combines TRBV9 with TRBJ2-3; 7 bases agree with TRBD2. The V gene end was trimmed by 3 bases and the J gene end by 5 bases; junction bases not matched to a gene: 12. The CDR3 consists of 16 residues. Looked up from germline, CDR1 is SGDLS and CDR2 is YYNGEE. CDR3 bases: TGTGCCAGCAGCGGGAAAGGGAGGGAGCTTGGAGATACGCAGTATTTT. Protein sequence: CASSGKGRELGDTQYF.